The sequence of this T cell receptor (beta chain) was determined in a study of CD8 T cells in Susac syndrome. Comment on this clonotype: One end of the junction is discordant with germline, which a read error may explain.

RNA totalling about 0.5 to 1 ug underwent reverse transcription with random hexamers. TCRdb re-called the immunoSEQ multiplex PCR reads with MiXCR, one entry per CDR3 protein. The data show about 130,000 distinct CDR3 sequences, over 90% seen once. The CDR3 extends over 15 amino acids. This receptor was obtained from a human donor with Susac syndrome. Sample: CD8+ T cells from PBMCs. The rearrangement links TRBV12-3 or TRBV12-4 to TRBJ1-3; TRBD1 might be the D (6 bases). CDR3 coding DNA: TGTCCCAGCAGATACCAGGGGAATGGGGGAAACACCATATATTTT. Translated, it gives CPSRYQGNGGNTIYF.